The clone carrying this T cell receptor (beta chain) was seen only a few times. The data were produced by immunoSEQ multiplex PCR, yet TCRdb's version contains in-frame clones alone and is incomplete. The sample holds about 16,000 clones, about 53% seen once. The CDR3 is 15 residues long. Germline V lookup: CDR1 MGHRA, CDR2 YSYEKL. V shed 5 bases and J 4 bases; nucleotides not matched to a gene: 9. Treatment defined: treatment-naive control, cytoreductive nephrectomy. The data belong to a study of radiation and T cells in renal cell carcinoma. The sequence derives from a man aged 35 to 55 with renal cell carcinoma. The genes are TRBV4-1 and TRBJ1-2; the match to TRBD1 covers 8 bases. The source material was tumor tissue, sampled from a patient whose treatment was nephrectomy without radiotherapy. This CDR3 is CASSETRGQAYGYTF. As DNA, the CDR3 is TGCGCCAGCAGCGAGACACGGGGACAGGCCTATGGCTACACCTTC.